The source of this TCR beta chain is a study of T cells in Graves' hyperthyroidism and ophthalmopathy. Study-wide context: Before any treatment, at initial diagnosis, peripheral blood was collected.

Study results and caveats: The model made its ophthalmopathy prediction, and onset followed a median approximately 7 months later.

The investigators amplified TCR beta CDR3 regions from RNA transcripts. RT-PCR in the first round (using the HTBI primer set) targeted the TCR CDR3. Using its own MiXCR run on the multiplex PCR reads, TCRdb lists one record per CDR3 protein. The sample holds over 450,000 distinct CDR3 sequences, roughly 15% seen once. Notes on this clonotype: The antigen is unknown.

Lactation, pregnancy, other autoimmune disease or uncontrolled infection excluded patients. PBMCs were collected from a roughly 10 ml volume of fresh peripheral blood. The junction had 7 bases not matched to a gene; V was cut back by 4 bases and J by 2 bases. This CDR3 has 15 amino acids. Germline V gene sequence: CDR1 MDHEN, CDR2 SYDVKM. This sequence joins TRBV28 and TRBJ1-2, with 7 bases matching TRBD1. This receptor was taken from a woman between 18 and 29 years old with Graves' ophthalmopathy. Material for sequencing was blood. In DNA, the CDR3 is TGTGCCAGCAGTTCAACCGGGACAGCGAACTATGGCTACACCTTC. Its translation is CASSSTGTANYGYTF.